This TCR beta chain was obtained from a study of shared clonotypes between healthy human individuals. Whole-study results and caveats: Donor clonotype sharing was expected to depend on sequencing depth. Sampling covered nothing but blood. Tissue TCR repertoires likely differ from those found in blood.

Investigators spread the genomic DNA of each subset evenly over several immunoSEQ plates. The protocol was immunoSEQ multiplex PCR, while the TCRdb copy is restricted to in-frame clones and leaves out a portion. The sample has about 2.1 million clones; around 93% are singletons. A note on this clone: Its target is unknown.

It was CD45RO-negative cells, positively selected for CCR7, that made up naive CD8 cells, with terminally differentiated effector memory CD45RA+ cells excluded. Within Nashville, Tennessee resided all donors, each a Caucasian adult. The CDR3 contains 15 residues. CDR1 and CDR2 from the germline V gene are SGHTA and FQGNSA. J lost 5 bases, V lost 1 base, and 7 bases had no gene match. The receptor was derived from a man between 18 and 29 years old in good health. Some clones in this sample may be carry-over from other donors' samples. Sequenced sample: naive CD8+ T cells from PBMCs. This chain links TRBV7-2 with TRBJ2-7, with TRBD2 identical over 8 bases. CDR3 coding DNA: TGTGCCAGCAGCTTAGTCGCGGGGGGTGGGAACGAGCAGTACTTC. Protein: CASSLVAGGGNEQYF.